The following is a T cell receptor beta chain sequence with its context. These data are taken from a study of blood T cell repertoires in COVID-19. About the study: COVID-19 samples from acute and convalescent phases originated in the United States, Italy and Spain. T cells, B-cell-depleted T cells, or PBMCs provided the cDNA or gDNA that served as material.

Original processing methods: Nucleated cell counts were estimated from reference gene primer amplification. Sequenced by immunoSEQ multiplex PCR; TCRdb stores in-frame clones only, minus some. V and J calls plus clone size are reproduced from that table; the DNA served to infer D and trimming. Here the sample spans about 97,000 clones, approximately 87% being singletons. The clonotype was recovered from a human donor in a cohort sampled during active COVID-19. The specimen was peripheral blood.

DNA for the CDR3: TGTGCCATCAGTGGCGGACTTATAGAGCAGTACTTC. Amino acid sequence: CAISGGLIEQYF. This chain links TRBV10-3 with TRBJ2-7, with a weak D call TRBD2 (5 bases). With 4 bases removed from V and 7 bases from J, the gap between germline ends came to 11 bases. Germline CDR1 and CDR2: ENHRY and SYGVKD. CDR3 length: 12 residues.